This T cell receptor (beta chain) was profiled in a study of neurological immune-mediated disorders. This clonotype has ten or more counts. TCRdb independently ran MiXCR on the 5' RACE reads; one entry per CDR3 protein. The sample shows about 58,000 distinct CDR3 sequences, 2% to 3% of them seen only once. The trim removed 5 bases at V and 7 bases at J, leaving 0 bases unmatched. Germline CDR1 reads SGHTA; CDR2 reads FQGNSA. This CDR3 comprises 13 residues. The TCR was taken from a man aged 50-60 years with multiple sclerosis. The source material was PBMCs. The chain employs TRBV7-2 and TRBJ2-1; 12 bases agree with TRBD2. CDR3 amino acids: CASSTSGGNEQFF. The CDR3, as DNA: TGTGCCAGCAGCACTAGCGGGGGGAATGAGCAGTTCTTC.